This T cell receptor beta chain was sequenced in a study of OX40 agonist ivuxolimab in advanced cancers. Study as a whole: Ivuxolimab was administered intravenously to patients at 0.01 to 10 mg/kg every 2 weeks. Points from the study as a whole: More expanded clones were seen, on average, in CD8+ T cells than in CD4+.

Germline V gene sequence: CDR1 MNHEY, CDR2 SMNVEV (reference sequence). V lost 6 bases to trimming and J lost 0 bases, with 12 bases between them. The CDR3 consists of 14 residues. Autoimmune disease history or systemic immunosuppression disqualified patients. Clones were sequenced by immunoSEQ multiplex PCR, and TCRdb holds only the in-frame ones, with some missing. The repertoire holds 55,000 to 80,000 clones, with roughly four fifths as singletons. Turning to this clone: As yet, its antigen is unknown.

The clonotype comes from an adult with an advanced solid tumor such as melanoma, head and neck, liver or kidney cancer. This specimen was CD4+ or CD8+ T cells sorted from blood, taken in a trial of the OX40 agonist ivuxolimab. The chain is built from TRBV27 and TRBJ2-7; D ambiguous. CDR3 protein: CASRLKASSYEQYF. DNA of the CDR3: TGTGCCAGCAGACTCAAAGCCTCCTCCTACGAGCAGTACTTC.